The clone carrying this T cell receptor beta chain was observed many times. This record belongs to a study of regulatory T cells in long-lasting Graves disease. The germline V gene encodes CDR1 MDHEN and CDR2 SYDVKM. The CDR3 length is 16 residues. Trimming removed 10 bases from V and 0 bases from J, with 16 bases in between. Sample time point: newly diagnosed GD, antithyroid drugs for less than 3 months. RNA from PBMCs was the source of the TCR library. Criteria from the American Thyroid Association guidelines were applied to diagnose Graves' disease. Arm-PCR of CDR3 regions and iRepertoire HTBI primers were the basis on which TCR beta libraries were built. TCRdb re-called the multiplex PCR reads through MiXCR, storing one row per CDR3 protein. The repertoire holds roughly 500,000 distinct CDR3 sequences, roughly 14% seen once, with 10% in the top ten. This same sample was also part of a study on T cells in Graves' hyperthyroidism and ophthalmopathy. Per that study: Blood shared most expanded thyroid clonotypes above 0.001.

The V gene is TRBV28, the J gene TRBJ2-6; D is undetermined. This specimen was peripheral blood mononuclear cells (PBMCs), taken at new diagnosis, from a patient treated with antithyroid drugs. The clonotype originates from a young man with Graves disease. The CDR3 DNA reads as TGTGCCACCACCCCGGGTCTTTTCTCTGGGGCCAACGTCCTGACTTTC. This gives the protein CATTPGLFSGANVLTF.